Listed here is a single T cell receptor (beta chain). Its target is unknown. TCR alpha and TCR beta cDNA libraries with sample barcodes and UMIs came from 5'RACE using constant-segment primers. TCRdb reprocessed the 5' RACE reads via MiXCR and lists one record per CDR3 protein. The sample consists of fewer than 400,000 distinct CDR3 sequences, 16% of them appearing once. CDR1 and CDR2 (germline): MNHEY, SVGAGI. The V end lost 6 bases, the J end lost 0 bases, and 23 bases lay between the germline ends. The CDR3 runs 18 residues. This record belongs to a study of T-cell memory formation after mild COVID-19. General observations from the study: Clones that got smaller from day 15 to 85 had even CD4/CD8, while clones growing later tipped toward CD4+. The pre-infection memory compartment contained some responding clones, suggesting cross-reactive memory joined. Clones that contracted clustered mainly in CM and EM if CD4+ and in EMRA if CD8+.

The sequence was obtained from a man between 18 and 35 years old who had mild COVID-19 (a few samples of this study predate the infection). Cell type and time point are not known. The sequencing sample was made of PBMCs or a T cell subset sorted from them (not recorded which). This chain links TRBV6-5 with TRBJ1-2, with D possibly TRBD1 on 5 matching bases. This chain's CDR3 is CASSRVVREGVANYGYTF. The DNA for the CDR3 is TGTGCCAGCAGCCGGGTTGTAAGGGAAGGGGTCGCTAACTATGGCTACACCTTC.